Each of the 3 T cell receptor beta chains below was sequenced from the same sample in a study of T cells in Graves' hyperthyroidism and ophthalmopathy. Regions amplified from RNA transcripts were the TCR beta CDR3 regions. The HTBI primer set was used in a first-round RT-PCR of the TCR CDR3. TCRdb re-called the multiplex PCR reads through MiXCR, storing one row per CDR3 protein. The sample lists 450,000 to 650,000 distinct CDR3 sequences, approximately 14% occurring once. The sequencing sample was made of blood. The receptors shown here come from a woman between 18 and 29 years old with Graves' ophthalmopathy.

About this clonotype: Germline and junction disagree at one end, which may indicate a read error. V and J are TRBV20-1 and TRBJ2-7, with 16 positions matching TRBD2. The CDR3 is 16 amino acids. CDR1 and CDR2 (germline): DFQATT, SNEGSKA (reference sequence). The CDR3, as DNA: TGCAGTGCTCCGGGACTAGCGGGAGGGGTCTCCTACGAGCAGTGCTTC. Translated: CSAPGLAGGVSYEQCF.

J is TRBJ2-4 and V is TRBV6-2 or TRBV6-3, with 9 bases aligning to TRBD2. Germline V gene data show CDR1 as MNHEY and CDR2 as SVGEGT. The CDR3 has 15 residues. Unmatched junction bases numbered 4, after V lost 0 bases and J lost 7 bases. CDR3 in DNA: TGTGCCAGCAGTTACTCTGGGGCGGGAGGGAACATTCAGTACTTC. Translation gives CASSYSGAGGNIQYF.

This clonotype occurred many times. V usage is TRBV12-3 or TRBV12-4 and J usage is TRBJ2-3, with 7 positions matching TRBD2. The CDR3 runs to 15 residues. After removal of 7 bases from V and 6 bases from J, the junction contained 13 bases not matched to a gene. CDR3 DNA sequence: TGTGCCAGCACCACGCGGGAGTCTTTGGACGATACGCAGTATTTT. It specifies CASTTRESLDDTQYF.